This T cell receptor (beta chain) came from a study of PD-1 blockade in classical Hodgkin lymphoma. The patients all showed relapse after autologous stem cell transplantation, while their brentuximab vedotin exposure varied. Only in-frame clones appear in the TCRdb table, and some are missing; sequencing was by immunoSEQ multiplex PCR. The sample contains 12,000 or so clones, 92% of which appear only once. This CDR3 has 15 amino acids. Trimming pared 2 bases from V and 0 bases from J, leaving 9 bases between. Germline values: CDR1 SGDLS, CDR2 YYNGEE. Sequenced material: peripheral blood mononuclear cells (PBMCs), taken at baseline. This receptor was taken from a human donor with classical Hodgkin lymphoma. The chain carries TRBV9 and TRBJ1-3; D unresolved. CDR3 sequence: CASSVGSYSGNTIYF. CDR3 sequence (DNA): TGTGCCAGCAGCGTCGGCAGCTACTCTGGAAACACCATATATTTT.